This TCR beta chain was obtained from a study of T cells after yellow fever vaccination. Study in general: Libraries from low-cell-number fractions were prepared with the SMART-Seq v4 Ultra Low Input RNA kit.

One entry per CDR3 protein, called by TCRdb with MiXCR from the 5' RACE reads. The repertoire holds fewer than 350,000 distinct CDR3 sequences, over 3.5% seen once, with approximately 19% in the top ten. This clonotype was seen many times. What it recognizes is unknown. V was shortened by 5 bases and J by 3 bases, with 22 bases between the two germline ends. This CDR3 has 17 residues. CDR1 is SGHVS and CDR2 is FQNEAQ in the germline V gene. General study results and limits: Booster samples showed a return of most primary-vaccination clones (roughly 95% CD4, about 87% CD8). The study found a weaker secondary response that peaked faster, day 5 versus 15. The study noted that FACS-sorted repertoires could contain abundant clonotypes contaminating from the bulk population.

Material: PBMCs, obtained 15 days after the yellow fever booster vaccination. The source of this sequence is a man aged 18 to 35 who received the YFV17D yellow fever vaccine. V and J are TRBV7-8 and TRBJ2-5, with D unresolved. The CDR3 loop reads CASSPRRVPFSKETQYF. The CDR3 DNA sequence: TGTGCCAGCAGCCCCCGAAGGGTACCCTTCTCTAAAGAGACCCAGTACTTC.